Listed below are T cell receptor beta chains from one sample, sequenced in a study of PD-1 blockade in mismatch repair-deficient tumors. Only in-frame clones appear in the TCRdb table, and some are missing; sequencing was by immunoSEQ multiplex PCR. The sample contains about 49,000 clones, more than 65% of which appear only once. The specimen comprised PBMCs, sampled before pembrolizumab treatment. All receptors derive from an adult with mismatch repair-deficient cancer. Both conserved end residues are part of each CDR3. D genes are given only for firm matches. Clone size, where shown, is once, few, many, or a class for clones that have expanded.

>.|once|TRBJ2-2|TRBV10-2
TGCGCCAGCAGTGAGTGGGGGACAATGAACACCGGGGAGCTGTTTTTT
CASSEWGTMNTGELFF
>TRBD1|.|TRBJ2-5|TRBV5-1
TGCGCCAGCAGCTTGACAGGGGGGGAGACCCAGTACTTC
CASSLTGGETQYF
>.|.|TRBJ2-5|TRBV5-4
TGTGCCAGCAACCCGGAACCGGGGGGCTGGGAGACCCAGTACTTC
CASNPEPGGWETQYF
>TRBD1|.|TRBJ1-5|TRBV4-1
TGCGCCAGCAGCCTAAGTGAGACAGGGAGGGAGCCCCAGCATTTT
CASSLSETGREPQHF
>.|.|TRBJ2-7|TRBV10-3
TGTGCCATCAGTGATAGTTATAAGGGAGAGGGTCAAAAGGGATACGAGCAGTACTTC
CAISDSYKGEGQKGYEQYF
>TRBD1|.|TRBJ2-7|TRBV5-1
TGCGCCAGCAGCGAAGCCGGGACAGGGTGGTACGAGCAGTACTTC
CASSEAGTGWYEQYF
>TRBD2|.|TRBJ2-7|TRBV18
TGTGCCAGCTCCCCCCTAGCGGGAGTAAGCGAGCAGTACTTC
CASSPLAGVSEQYF
>.|few|TRBJ2-3|TRBV5-4
TGTGCCAGCAGCTCGGGCAGGAGCACAGATACGCAGTATTTT
CASSSGRSTDTQYF
>.|.|TRBJ1-2|TRBV6-5
TGTGCCAGCAGTCTGGACGGGAACTATGGCTACACCTTC
CASSLDGNYGYTF
>.|.|TRBJ1-1|TRBV7-8
TGTGCCAGCAGGGGGGTGGGGGCTAACACTGAAGCTTTCTTT
CASRGVGANTEAFF
>.|.|TRBJ2-7|TRBV4-1
TGCGCCAGCAGCCCCCACCGGCTCGATTGGCGCGAGCAGTACTTC
CASSPHRLDWREQYF